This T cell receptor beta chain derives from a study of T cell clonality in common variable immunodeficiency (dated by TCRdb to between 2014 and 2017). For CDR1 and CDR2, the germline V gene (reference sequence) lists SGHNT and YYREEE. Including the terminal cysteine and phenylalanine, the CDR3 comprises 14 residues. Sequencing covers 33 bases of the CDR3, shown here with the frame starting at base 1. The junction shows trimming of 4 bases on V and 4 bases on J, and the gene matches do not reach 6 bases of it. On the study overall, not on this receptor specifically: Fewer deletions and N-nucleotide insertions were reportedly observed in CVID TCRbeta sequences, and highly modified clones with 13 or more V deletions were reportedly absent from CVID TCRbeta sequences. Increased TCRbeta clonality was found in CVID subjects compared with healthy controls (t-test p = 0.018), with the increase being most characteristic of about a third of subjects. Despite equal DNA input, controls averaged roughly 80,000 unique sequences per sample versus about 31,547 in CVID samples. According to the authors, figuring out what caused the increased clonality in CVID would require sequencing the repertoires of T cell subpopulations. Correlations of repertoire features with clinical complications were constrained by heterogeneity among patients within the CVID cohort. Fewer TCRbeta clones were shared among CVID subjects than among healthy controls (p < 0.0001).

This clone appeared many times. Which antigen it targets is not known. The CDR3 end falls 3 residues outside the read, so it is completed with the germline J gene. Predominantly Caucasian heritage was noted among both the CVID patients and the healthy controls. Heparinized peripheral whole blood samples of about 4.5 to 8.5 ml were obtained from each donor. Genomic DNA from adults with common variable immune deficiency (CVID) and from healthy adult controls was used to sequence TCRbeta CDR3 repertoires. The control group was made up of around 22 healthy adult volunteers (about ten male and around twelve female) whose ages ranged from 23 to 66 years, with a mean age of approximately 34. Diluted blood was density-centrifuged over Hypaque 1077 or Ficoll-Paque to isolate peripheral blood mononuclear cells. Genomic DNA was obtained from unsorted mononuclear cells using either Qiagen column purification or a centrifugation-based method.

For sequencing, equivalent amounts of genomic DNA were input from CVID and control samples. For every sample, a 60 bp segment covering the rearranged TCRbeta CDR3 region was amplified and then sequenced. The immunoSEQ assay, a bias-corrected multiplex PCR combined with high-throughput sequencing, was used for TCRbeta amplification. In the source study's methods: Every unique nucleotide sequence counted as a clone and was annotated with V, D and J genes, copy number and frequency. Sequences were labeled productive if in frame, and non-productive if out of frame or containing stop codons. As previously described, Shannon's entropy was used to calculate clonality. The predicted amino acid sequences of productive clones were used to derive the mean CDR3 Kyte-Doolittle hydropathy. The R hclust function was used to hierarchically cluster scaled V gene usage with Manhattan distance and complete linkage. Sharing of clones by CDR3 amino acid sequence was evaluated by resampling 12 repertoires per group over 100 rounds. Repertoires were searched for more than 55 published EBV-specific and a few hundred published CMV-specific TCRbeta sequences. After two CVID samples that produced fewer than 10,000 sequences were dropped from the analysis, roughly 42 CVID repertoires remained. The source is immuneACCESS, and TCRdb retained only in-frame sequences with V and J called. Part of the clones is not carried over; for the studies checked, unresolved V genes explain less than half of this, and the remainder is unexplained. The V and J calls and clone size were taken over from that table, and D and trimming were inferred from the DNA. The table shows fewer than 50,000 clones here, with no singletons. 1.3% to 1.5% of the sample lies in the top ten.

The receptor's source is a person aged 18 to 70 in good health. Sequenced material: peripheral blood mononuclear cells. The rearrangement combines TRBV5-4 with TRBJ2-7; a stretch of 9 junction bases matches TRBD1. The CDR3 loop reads CASSLDRGSYEQYF. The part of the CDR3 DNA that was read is TGTGCCAGCAGCCTCGACAGGGGGTCGTACGAG.